These 23 T cell receptor beta chains were sequenced from one sample in a study of CD8 T cells in ankylosing spondylitis. Using its own MiXCR run on the 5' RACE reads, TCRdb lists one record per CDR3 protein. The sample includes around 22,000 distinct CDR3 sequences, 13% of them seen just once. The specimen sequenced was blood. Receptor source: a male donor with ankylosing spondylitis or in good health (not recorded which).

This clonotype was found many times. This chain joins TRBV24-1 and TRBJ2-1; tentatively, D is TRBD1 or TRBD2 (5 bases each). The CDR3 runs 14 residues. The germline CDR1 and CDR2 sequences are KGHDR and SFDVKD. Trimming cost V 4 bases and J 6 bases, with 12 bases left between them. The CDR3 region is CATSDPGTINEQFF. CDR3 DNA sequence: TGTGCCACCAGTGACCCCGGGACGATCAATGAGCAGTTCTTC.

This clonotype has more than one count but fewer than ten. This chain joins TRBV5-1 and TRBJ2-5; D unresolved. The CDR3 is 12 residues long. Germline CDR1 is SGHRS and CDR2 is YFSETQ. The V and J ends lost 5 bases and 5 bases respectively, with 10 bases between them. The CDR3: CASRVTTETQYF. The CDR3 nucleotides read TGCGCCAGCAGGGTTACCACGGAGACCCAGTACTTC.

This clonotype was counted between two and nine times. The chain is built from TRBV7-2 and TRBJ1-1; D unresolved. The germline V gene has CDR1 SGHTA and CDR2 FQGNSA. The CDR3 covers 15 residues. V was trimmed by 1 base and J by 3 bases, leaving 12 bases between them. CDR3 loop: CASSLDRVVDTEAFF. The CDR3, as DNA: TGTGCCAGCAGCTTAGACCGGGTCGTGGACACTGAAGCTTTCTTT.

This clonotype was recorded many times. CDR3 loop: CASSSRQGRKNIQYF. In DNA, the CDR3 is TGTGCCAGCAGCTCACGACAGGGACGTAAAAACATTCAGTACTTC. The V call is TRBV7-2, the J call TRBJ2-4, with 7 bases aligning to TRBD1. Germline loops: CDR1 SGHTA, CDR2 FQGNSA. The CDR3 covers 15 residues. Unmatched junction bases numbered 7, after V lost 4 bases and J lost 4 bases.

This clonotype was seen repeatedly, ten times or more. The gene calls are TRBV5-6 and TRBJ2-5, with TRBD2 as a possible D gene (5 bases). The CDR3 extends over 14 amino acids. Germline loops: CDR1 SGHDT, CDR2 YYEEEE. Trimming pared 1 base from V and 4 bases from J, leaving 11 bases between. CDR3 in amino acids: CASSLSGIPETQYF. In nucleotides, the CDR3 is TGTGCCAGCAGCTTGTCGGGAATACCAGAGACCCAGTACTTC.

This clonotype was observed many times. CDR3 protein: CASSLNTGELFF. The CDR3 region has the DNA TGTGCCAGCAGCTTGAACACCGGGGAGCTGTTTTTT. The chain recombines TRBV7-9 with TRBJ2-2, with unresolved D. V lost 3 bases to trimming and J lost 1 base, with 0 bases between them. Germline V gives CDR1 SEHNR, CDR2 FQNEAQ (reference sequence). The CDR3 runs to 12 residues.

The table lists this clonotype with many counts. The chain uses TRBV7-2 and TRBJ2-1; D gene unclear. Per germline, CDR1 SGHTA and CDR2 FQGNSA. This CDR3 region has 13 residues. V lost 7 bases to trimming and J lost 4 bases, with 11 bases between them. CDR3 in amino acids: CASTLTLYNEQFF. The DNA of the CDR3 is TGTGCCAGCACCTTGACACTATACAATGAGCAGTTCTTC.

The chain is built from TRBV7-2 and TRBJ2-5, with TRBD1 as a possible D gene (5 bases). CDR3 length: 16 residues. The V end was cut by 5 bases, the J end by 5 bases, with 21 bases between. Per the germline V gene, CDR1 is SGHTA and CDR2 is FQGNSA. The CDR3 reads CASSGVVRGLEETQYF. The CDR3 DNA sequence: TGTGCCAGCAGCGGAGTGGTTAGGGGCCTCGAGGAGACCCAGTACTTC.

This clonotype occurred many times. CDR3 DNA sequence: TGCAGCGTTGAAGATCGAGAGGGGGCCCCCCACGAGCAGTACTTC. Translation: CSVEDREGAPHEQYF. The rearrangement links TRBV29-1 to TRBJ2-7; 7 nucleotides line up with TRBD1. Trimming cost V 0 bases and J 5 bases; bases outside gene matches: 10. Looked up from germline, CDR1 is SQVTM and CDR2 is ANQGSEA. The CDR3 covers 15 residues.

This clonotype was detected only a few times. The rearrangement joins TRBV20-1 to TRBJ2-5; no firm D call. The V end lost 3 bases, the J end lost 6 bases, and 14 bases lay between the germline ends. This CDR3 spans 13 amino acids. Per the germline V gene, CDR1 is DFQATT and CDR2 is SNEGSKA (reference sequence). In DNA form, the CDR3 reads TGCAGTGCTAGGCCCCCTTCACGGCAGACCCAGTACTTC. This encodes CSARPPSRQTQYF.

V and J are TRBV7-2 and TRBJ2-3; tentative D call: TRBD2 (6 bases). With 4 bases removed from V and 0 bases from J, the gap between germline ends came to 14 bases. Germline V CDR1 and CDR2: SGHTA, FQGNSA. This CDR3 comprises 16 residues. The CDR3 bases are TGTGCCAGCAGCTGGCTTTTGGGGGGAAGCACAGATACGCAGTATTTT. Translation gives CASSWLLGGSTDTQYF.

This clonotype came up many times. The chain combines TRBV4-2 with TRBJ2-1; 13 bases are a match to TRBD2. The germline V gene encodes CDR1 LGHNA and CDR2 YNFKEQ. The CDR3 runs to 16 residues. V trimming: 3 bases; J trimming: 8 bases; junction bases outside the gene matches: 7. CDR3 DNA: TGTGCCAGCAGCCAGGAACTAGCGGGAGGGAGCGATGAGCAGTTCTTC. Residues: CASSQELAGGSDEQFF.

The V call is TRBV6-6, the J call TRBJ2-3, with D unresolved. Trimming removed 8 bases from V and 0 bases from J, with 12 bases in between. The CDR3 spans 14 residues. In germline, CDR1 is MNHNY, CDR2 SVGAGI (reference sequence). The CDR3: CASFAARSTDTQYF. The CDR3 DNA sequence: TGTGCCAGCTTTGCTGCGCGGAGCACAGATACGCAGTATTTT.

There are many counts of this clonotype. The V and J genes are TRBV28 and TRBJ1-1, with D hard to call. Trimming took 4 bases from V and 10 from J, leaving 10 bases between them. The CDR3 totals 11 residues. Germline V CDR1 and CDR2: MDHEN, SYDVKM. The chain's CDR3 is CASSSGARAFF. In DNA form, the CDR3 reads TGTGCCAGCAGTTCGGGAGCCCGAGCTTTCTTT.

The chain joins TRBV7-3 to TRBJ2-2; 9 bases are shared with TRBD2. The CDR3 runs 17 residues. Per the germline V gene, CDR1 is SGHTA and CDR2 is FQGTGA. J was trimmed by 3 bases and V by 5 bases; bases with no gene match: 10. CDR3: CASSTPTSGPDTGELFF. Written as DNA, the CDR3 is TGTGCCAGCAGCACCCCGACTAGCGGACCCGACACCGGGGAGCTGTTTTTT. Filled out from reference TRBV7-3 and TRBJ2-2, the complete variable domain reads GAGVSQTPSNKVTEKGKYVELRCDPISGHTALYWYRQSLGQGPEFLIYFQGTGAADDSGLPNDRFFAVRPEGSVSTLKIQRTERGDSAVYLCASSTPTSGPDTGELFFGEGSRLTVL.

This clonotype was observed at least ten times. The chain combines TRBV28 with TRBJ2-1; 11 bases are shared with TRBD2. Germline V gene sequence: CDR1 MDHEN, CDR2 SYDVKM. The CDR3 is made up of 16 amino acids. V lost 4 bases, J lost 4 bases, and 6 bases stayed unmatched. The CDR3 here is CASSSYTSGGYNEQFF. The CDR3 DNA reads as TGTGCCAGCAGTTCTTACACTAGCGGGGGATACAATGAGCAGTTCTTC.

The CDR3 sequence is CASSSPTDTEAFF. The CDR3 coding sequence is TGTGCCAGCAGCTCCCCAACAGACACTGAAGCTTTCTTT. V is TRBV7-3 and J is TRBJ1-1; D unresolved. This CDR3 has 13 residues. From germline, CDR1 is SGHTA and CDR2 FQGTGA. Trimming shortened V by 4 bases and J by 3 bases, and 9 bases separated the two germline ends.

The sample holds many counts of this clonotype. The CDR3 DNA sequence: TGCAGTGCTCGCTATCCTAGCGGGAGGTATGAGCAGTTCTTC. This translates into CSARYPSGRYEQFF. This chain uses TRBV20-1 with TRBJ2-1; 11 bases fit TRBD2. This CDR3 region has 14 residues. The germline V gene has CDR1 DFQATT and CDR2 SNEGSKA (reference sequence). With 5 bases clipped from V and 8 bases from J, the junction kept 8 bases outside the gene matches.

The chain couples TRBV3-1 to TRBJ2-7, with D unresolved. The length of the CDR3 is 12 residues. Per the germline V gene, CDR1 is LGHDT and CDR2 is YNNKEL (reference sequence). The V end was cut by 1 base, the J end by 5 bases, with 6 bases between. CDR3 sequence: CASSQGRHEQYF. The CDR3 DNA reads as TGTGCCAGCAGCCAAGGTCGCCACGAGCAGTACTTC.

This clonotype was counted many times. This rearrangement joins TRBV7-2 to TRBJ1-3, with TRBD1 matching over 10 bases. In germline, CDR1 is SGHTA, CDR2 FQGNSA. CDR3 length: 15 amino acids. V was pared by 5 bases and J by 4 bases, with 5 bases of the junction left unmatched. The CDR3: CASSPSTGGGNTIYF. The CDR3 DNA reads TGTGCCAGCAGCCCCTCGACAGGGGGCGGAAACACCATATATTTT.

The CDR3 bases are TGCAGTGCTAATGAGCATTCCACAGATACGCAGTATTTT. Translated: CSANEHSTDTQYF. This chain connects TRBV20-1 to TRBJ2-3; D gene uncertain. CDR3 size: 13 residues. V dropped 4 bases and J dropped 2 bases, with 10 bases sitting between them. CDR1 DFQATT and CDR2 SNEGSKA come from the germline V gene (reference sequence).

This clonotype was detected many times. The chain has TRBV15 and TRBJ2-5; no clear D. Trimming took off 0 bases at V and 3 bases at J, with 8 bases between the two ends. CDR1 is LNHNV, CDR2 YYDKDF, per germline (reference sequence). This CDR3 comprises 14 residues. The CDR3 region has the DNA TGTGCCACCAGCAGAGATCGGGTGGAAGAGACCCAGTACTTC. Its translation: CATSRDRVEETQYF.

This clonotype came up many times. V and J are TRBV20-1 and TRBJ2-4, with 7 bases identical to TRBD1. From germline, CDR1 is DFQATT and CDR2 SNEGSKA (reference sequence). Unmatched junction bases numbered 10, after V lost 2 bases and J lost 9 bases. This CDR3 has 14 amino acids. Here the CDR3 reads CSARQWDSGVIQYF. The CDR3 DNA reads TGCAGTGCTAGACAATGGGACAGTGGGGTCATTCAGTACTTC.